This T cell receptor (beta chain) was recorded in a study of T-cell memory formation after mild COVID-19. Study in general: There were largely donor-specific TCR clusters. General observations from the study: Some clones that responded were present in memory (sampled pre-infection), which suggests cross-reactive memory joined. Among CD4+ contracting clones, most were CM and EM, and CD8+ ones EMRA.

This CDR3 is built from 13 residues. Germline values: CDR1 DFQATT, CDR2 SNEGSKA (reference sequence). V was shortened by 6 bases and J by 2 bases, with 12 bases between the two germline ends. A word on this clonotype: What it recognizes is unknown.

TCR alpha and TCR beta cDNA libraries carrying sample barcodes and UMIs were produced by 5'RACE using constant-segment primers. MiXCR, run by TCRdb on the 5' RACE reads, gives a single entry per CDR3 protein. The sample lists approximately 260,000 distinct CDR3 sequences, under 20% occurring once. The J gene is TRBJ2-3, the V gene TRBV20-1; D may correspond to TRBD1 or TRBD2 (6 bases each). The sequence was obtained from a man aged 18 to 29 who had mild COVID-19 (a few samples of this study predate the infection). Cell type and time point are not known. Sequencing was performed on PBMCs or a T cell subset sorted from them (not recorded which). The CDR3, as DNA: TGCAGTGCCACCCGGGGGCTCACAGATACGCAGTATTTT. Protein: CSATRGLTDTQYF.